This TCR beta chain is drawn from a study of T cells expressing NK-cell markers (dated by TCRdb to about 2020). For context, the study as a whole: Several donors provided sorted CD3+CD56+NKG2C+, CD3+CD56+NKG2C- and CD3+CD56-NKG2C+ T-cell subsets, whose TCR beta-chain repertoires were profiled. Among the eight sequenced donors, seven were HCMV-seropositive and one was HCMV-seronegative. The eight sequenced donors were randomly selected healthy volunteers, three men and five women. Illumina HiSeq 2000/2500, MiSeq or NextSeq was used to sequence libraries as 2 x 150 bp reads. The full study reports these points: It remained unclear whether the expanded NKG2C-expressing T cell clones were specific for HCMV antigens. Those dominant clonotypes were again the most abundant among CD3+CD56-NKG2C+ cells in a few donors, at roughly 25-60.1%. In six donors, the dominant CD3+CD56+NKG2C+ clonotypes were among the top 10 CD8+ clonotypes and accounted for about 1.0-7.0% of CD8+ T cells.

Data came from an Illumina HiSeq 2000. TCR beta cDNA libraries were prepared using 5'RACE template switching, which introduced a universal primer site and unique molecular identifiers. cDNA synthesis was primed from the TCR beta constant segment, followed by two successive PCR amplification steps. The original methods were these. MIGEC handled demultiplexing of the reads and grouping by UMI, while MiTCR was used to assemble and quantify clonotypes. To exclude erroneous sequences, any TCR cDNA sequence not supported by at least two reads was discarded. Downstream repertoire analysis used the tcR package, and clonotypes were matched across fractions by CDR3 nucleotide sequence plus V segment. Antigen specificity was annotated against VDJdb with VDJmatch, allowing one amino acid substitution in CDR3. Following reprocessing of the reads by TCRdb, the data hold one row per CDR3 protein sequence and no DNA is available. TCRdb, not the original authors, processed these V and J calls. The sample's table lists a count of approximately 420,000 distinct CDR3 sequences. About 11% of the sample lies in the top ten.

As concerns this clonotype: What this receptor recognizes is not known.

A commercial ELISA kit detecting HCMV-specific IgG in serum was used to determine HCMV serostatus. Peripheral blood mononuclear cells were isolated from blood by Ficoll density gradient centrifugation. Sequencing used blood T cells: a sorted CD56 or NKG2C T cell subset, CD4+ or CD8+ T cells, or bulk PBMC T cells (not recorded which). This receptor was identified in a woman between 50 and 59 years old in good health. Donor details come from another sample of the same person, matched by shared clones.

CDR3 protein: CASSWTGTGRWLAKNIQYF. The sequence joins TRBV5-1 to TRBJ2-4; TCRdb indicates TRBD1, and absent DNA this call remains unverified. Sequences SGHRS (CDR1) and YFSETQ (CDR2) are obtained from the germline V gene. Including cysteine and phenylalanine, the CDR3 has 19 amino acids. No DNA has been recorded.